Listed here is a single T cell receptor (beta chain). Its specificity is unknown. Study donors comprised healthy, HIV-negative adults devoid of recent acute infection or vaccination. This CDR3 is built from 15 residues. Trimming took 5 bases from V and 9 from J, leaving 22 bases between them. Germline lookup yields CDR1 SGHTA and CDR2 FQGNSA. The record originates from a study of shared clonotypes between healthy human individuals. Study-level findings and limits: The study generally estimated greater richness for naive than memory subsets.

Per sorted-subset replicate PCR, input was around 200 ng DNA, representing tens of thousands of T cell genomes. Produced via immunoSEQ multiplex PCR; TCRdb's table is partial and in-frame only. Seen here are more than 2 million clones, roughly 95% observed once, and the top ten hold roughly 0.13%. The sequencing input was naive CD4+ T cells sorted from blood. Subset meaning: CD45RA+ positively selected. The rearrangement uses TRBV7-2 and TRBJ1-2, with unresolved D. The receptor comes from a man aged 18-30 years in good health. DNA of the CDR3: TGTGCCAGCAGCCGAGCAGCGGACCGATCCCGAAGCTACACCTTC. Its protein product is CASSRAADRSRSYTF.